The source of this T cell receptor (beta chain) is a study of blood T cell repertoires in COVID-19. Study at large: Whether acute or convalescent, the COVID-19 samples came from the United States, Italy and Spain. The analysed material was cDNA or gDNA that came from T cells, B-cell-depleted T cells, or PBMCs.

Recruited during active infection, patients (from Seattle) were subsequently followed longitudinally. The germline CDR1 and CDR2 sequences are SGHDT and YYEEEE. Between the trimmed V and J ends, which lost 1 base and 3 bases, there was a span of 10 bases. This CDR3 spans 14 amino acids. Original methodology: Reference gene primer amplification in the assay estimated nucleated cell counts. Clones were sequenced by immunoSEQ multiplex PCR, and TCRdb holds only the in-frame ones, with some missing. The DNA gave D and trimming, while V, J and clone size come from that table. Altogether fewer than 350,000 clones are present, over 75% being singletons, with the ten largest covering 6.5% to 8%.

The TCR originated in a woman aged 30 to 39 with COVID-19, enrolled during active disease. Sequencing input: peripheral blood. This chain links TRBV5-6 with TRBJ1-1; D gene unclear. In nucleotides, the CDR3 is TGTGCCAGCAGCTTGTTAGGTGCGGACACTGAAGCTTTCTTT. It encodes CASSLLGADTEAFF.